This T cell receptor beta chain was sequenced in a study of T cells after posttransplantation cyclophosphamide. Study conclusions and caveats: Donor-recipient repertoire similarity was low at 1-2 months, rising over year one. After PTCy, TRB diversity resembled that of CNI/methotrexate controls.

The naive gate required viable CD3+CD4+ or CD3+CD8+ cells with CCR7+CD45RA+CD45RO-CD95-CD27+CD28+ phenotype. Libraries were prepared by immunoSEQ multiplex PCR; TCRdb keeps only in-frame clonotypes and omits some of them. The profile shows 30,000 or so clones, about 90% of them singletons. Notes on this clone: Its antigen remains unidentified. The germline gene is not matched at one end of the junction; a read error may be the cause.

This CDR3 is built from 15 residues. Germline V gene lookup returns CDR1 ENHRY and CDR2 SYGVKD. The sample was naive CD4+ T cells sorted from PBMCs. This sequence was found in a woman in her fifties or sixties in good health, CMV-negative, and a related stem cell transplant donor. This rearrangement joins TRBV10-3 to TRBJ2-5; tentatively, D is TRBD2 (5 bases). The CDR3 region has the DNA TGTGCCATCAGTGAGTCTAACTCTCCTTGGGAGACCCAGCACTTC. Residues: CAISESNSPWETQHF.